This TCR beta chain was recovered during a study of blood T cell repertoires in COVID-19. CDR1 is DFQATT, CDR2 SNEGSKA, per germline (reference sequence). The J segment lost 3 bases and the V segment lost 3 bases, leaving 5 bases of the junction unmatched. The CDR3 is made up of 13 amino acids. The assay was immunoSEQ multiplex PCR, and TCRdb's table has in-frame clones only and misses some. The repertoire includes under 200,000 clones, about 86% of them detected once, and around 15% sits in the top ten. The sequencing input was peripheral blood. The V and J genes are TRBV20-1 and TRBJ2-7, with 7 nucleotides matching TRBD2. The origin of this receptor is a man aged 25 to 40 with active or convalescent COVID-19. CDR3 nucleotides: TGCAGTGCTAGTTTTGGCGGGAGCTACGAGCAGTACTTC. Its translation: CSASFGGSYEQYF.